This TCR beta chain comes out of a study of blood T cell repertoires in COVID-19. About the research overall: Specimens from acute and convalescent COVID-19 originated in the United States, Italy and Spain.

The CDR3 totals 14 residues. Germline CDR1 is LNHDA and CDR2 is SQIVND (reference sequence). The germline V and J ends were trimmed by 3 bases and 2 bases, with 11 bases remaining between them. Clones were sequenced by immunoSEQ multiplex PCR, and TCRdb holds only the in-frame ones, with some missing. In the table there are 250,000 to 350,000 clones, roughly 87% of which are singletons. The chain couples TRBV19 to TRBJ2-7; D call uncertain. The receptor was derived from a young man with active or convalescent COVID-19. The specimen was peripheral blood. CDR3 coding DNA: TGTGCCAGTAGTATTTTTTCAGGTACCTACGAGCAGTACTTC. This translates into CASSIFSGTYEQYF.